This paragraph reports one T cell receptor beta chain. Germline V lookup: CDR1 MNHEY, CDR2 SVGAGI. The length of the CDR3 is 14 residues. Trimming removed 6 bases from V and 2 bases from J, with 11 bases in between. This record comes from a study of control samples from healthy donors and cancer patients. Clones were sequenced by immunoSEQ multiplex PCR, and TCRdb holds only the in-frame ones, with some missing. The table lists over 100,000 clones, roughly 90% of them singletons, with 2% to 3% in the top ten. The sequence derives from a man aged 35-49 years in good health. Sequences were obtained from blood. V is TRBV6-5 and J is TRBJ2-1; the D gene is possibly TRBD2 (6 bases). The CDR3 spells CASSTGLPYNEQFF. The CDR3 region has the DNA TGTGCCAGCAGCACGGGACTCCCCTACAATGAGCAGTTCTTC.